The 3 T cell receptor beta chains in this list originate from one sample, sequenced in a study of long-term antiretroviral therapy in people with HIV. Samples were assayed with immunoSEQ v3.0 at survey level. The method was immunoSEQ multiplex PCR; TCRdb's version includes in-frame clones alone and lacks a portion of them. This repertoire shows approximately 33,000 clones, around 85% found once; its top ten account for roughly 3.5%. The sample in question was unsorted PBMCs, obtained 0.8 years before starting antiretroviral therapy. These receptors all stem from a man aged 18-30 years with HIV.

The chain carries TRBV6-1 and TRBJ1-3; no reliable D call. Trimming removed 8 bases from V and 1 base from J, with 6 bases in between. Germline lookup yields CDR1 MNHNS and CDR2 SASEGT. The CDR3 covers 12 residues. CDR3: CASSESGNTIYF. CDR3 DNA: TGTGCCAGCTCCGAATCTGGAAACACCATATATTTT.

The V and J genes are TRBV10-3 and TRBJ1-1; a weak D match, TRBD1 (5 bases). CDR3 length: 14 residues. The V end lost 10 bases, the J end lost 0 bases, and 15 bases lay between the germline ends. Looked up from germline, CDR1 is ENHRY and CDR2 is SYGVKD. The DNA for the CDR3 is TGTGCCACAAGCTCCGGGACTCTGAACACTGAAGCTTTCTTT. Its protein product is CATSSGTLNTEAFF.

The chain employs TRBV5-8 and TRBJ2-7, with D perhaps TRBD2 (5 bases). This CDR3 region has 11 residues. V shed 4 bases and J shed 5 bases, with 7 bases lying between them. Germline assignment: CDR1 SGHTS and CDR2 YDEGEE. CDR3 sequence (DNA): TGTGCCAGCAGCCCCGGGAACGAGCAGTACTTC. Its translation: CASSPGNEQYF.